The T cell receptor (beta chain) described here comes from a study of blood T cell repertoires in COVID-19. Whole-study context: Sites across the United States, Italy and Spain contributed samples from acute and convalescent COVID-19.

The germline CDR1 and CDR2 sequences are MNHEY and SVGAGI. This CDR3 is 15 amino acids long. Trimming cost V 5 bases and J 1 base; bases outside gene matches: 6. The cohort comprised adults aged about 18 to 100 years residing in approximately 25 US areas. Donors were grouped by their self-reported clinical history. Either two negative PCRs, clearance, or symptom resolution qualified Cohort 3 donors as recovered. The protocol was immunoSEQ multiplex PCR, while the TCRdb copy is restricted to in-frame clones and leaves out a portion. The sample holds around 140,000 clones, about 87% seen once. V and J are TRBV6-5 and TRBJ1-1, with 8 bases aligning to TRBD1. The sample consisted of PBMCs or T cells enriched from blood (not recorded which). This receptor was identified in a man in his 60s who had recovered from COVID-19. The CDR3 DNA is TGTGCCAGCAGTCCCGGACAGGGTGGGAACACTGAAGCTTTCTTT. This gives the protein CASSPGQGGNTEAFF.